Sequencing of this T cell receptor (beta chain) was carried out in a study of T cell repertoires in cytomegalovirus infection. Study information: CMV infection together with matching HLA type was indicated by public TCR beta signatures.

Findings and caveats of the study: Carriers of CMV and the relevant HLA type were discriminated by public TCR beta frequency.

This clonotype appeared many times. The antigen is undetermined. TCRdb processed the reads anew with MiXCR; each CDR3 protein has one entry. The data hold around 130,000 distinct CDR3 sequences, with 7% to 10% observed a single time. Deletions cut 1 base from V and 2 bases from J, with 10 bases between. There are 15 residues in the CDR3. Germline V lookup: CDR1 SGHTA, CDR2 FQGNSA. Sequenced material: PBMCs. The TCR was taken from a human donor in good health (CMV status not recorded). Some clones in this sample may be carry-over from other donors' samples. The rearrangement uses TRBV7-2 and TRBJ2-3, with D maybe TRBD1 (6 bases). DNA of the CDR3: TGTGCCAGCAGCTTAGGGGGGCTGAACACAGATACGCAGTATTTT. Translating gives CASSLGGLNTDTQYF.